The 2 T cell receptor beta chains below come from one sample, sequenced in a study of cytomegalovirus exposure and HLA in healthy donors. The study ran its PCR with 60 Vbeta and 13 Jbeta primers. Repertoires were generated with immunoSEQ multiplex PCR, while TCRdb's copy carries only in-frame clones and drops some. The sample records 100,000 or so clones, 76% being singletons. The sequenced sample was PBMCs. The receptors were sampled from a woman aged 50 to 60 in good health and CMV-seropositive.

The rearrangement uses TRBV6-6 and TRBJ2-3, with D tentatively TRBD2 (5 bases). The CDR3 loop spans 13 amino acids. The germline CDR1 and CDR2 sequences are MNHNY and SVGAGI (reference sequence). The V and J ends lost 6 bases and 3 bases respectively, with 10 bases between them. The CDR3 here is CASSQTGTDTQYF. CDR3 coding DNA: TGTGCCAGCAGCCAAACGGGGACAGATACGCAGTATTTT.

The chain has TRBV27 and TRBJ2-3; unclear D gene. V was shortened by 0 bases and J by 6 bases, with 10 bases between the two germline ends. The CDR3 covers 14 residues. Germline V gene data show CDR1 as MNHEY and CDR2 as SMNVEV (reference sequence). CDR3 in amino acids: CASSLSLTMDTQYF. The CDR3 coding sequence is TGTGCCAGCAGTTTATCCCTAACCATGGATACGCAGTATTTT.